This T cell receptor beta chain was sequenced in a study of T cell responses to AZD1222 COVID-19 vaccine. Notes on the study in general: Variant regions that are unmutated are reportedly the target of nearly half of spike-specific TCRs. Dominant at 160-218 and 743-854, vaccine-associated CD4 TCRs also spanned spike.

The method was immunoSEQ multiplex PCR; TCRdb's version includes in-frame clones alone and lacks a portion of them. The table lists about 94,000 clones, around nine tenths of them singletons. This clone was seen just once. Antigen specificity is unknown. CDR1 is SGHTA, CDR2 FQGTGA, per germline. V was pared by 3 bases and J by 8 bases, with 10 bases of the junction left unmatched. There are 17 residues in the CDR3. This chain links TRBV7-3 with TRBJ2-2; TRBD1 matches 12 bases. The sequence came from an adult in good health. The sequences come from peripheral blood, collected on day 0 of AZD1222 vaccination. The CDR3 here is CASSFMGQGAARGELFF. DNA for the CDR3: TGTGCCAGCAGCTTTATGGGACAGGGGGCCGCGAGAGGGGAGCTGTTTTTT.